The subject of this entry is one T cell receptor beta chain. The CDR3 covers 15 residues. Germline V gene sequence: CDR1 MGHDK, CDR2 SYGVNS. V lost 7 bases and J 6 bases, leaving 21 bases between the germline ends. This entry belongs to a study of blood T cell repertoires in COVID-19. In the authors' workflow: Reference gene primer amplification yielded estimated nucleated cell counts. TCRdb keeps only in-frame clones here, not all; method: immunoSEQ multiplex PCR. From that table come the V and J calls and clone size; the DNA was used to work out D and trimming. This table has 150,000 to 200,000 clones, around 90% appearing once.

The source is a man aged 18 to 30 with acute or convalescent COVID-19. This chain connects TRBV25-1 to TRBJ1-2; a possible D gene is TRBD1 (5 bases). Sequenced material: peripheral blood. The CDR3 sequence: CASTPGGLLGDGYTF. The CDR3 DNA reads as TGTGCCAGCACCCCGGGGGGACTTTTAGGGGATGGCTACACCTTC.